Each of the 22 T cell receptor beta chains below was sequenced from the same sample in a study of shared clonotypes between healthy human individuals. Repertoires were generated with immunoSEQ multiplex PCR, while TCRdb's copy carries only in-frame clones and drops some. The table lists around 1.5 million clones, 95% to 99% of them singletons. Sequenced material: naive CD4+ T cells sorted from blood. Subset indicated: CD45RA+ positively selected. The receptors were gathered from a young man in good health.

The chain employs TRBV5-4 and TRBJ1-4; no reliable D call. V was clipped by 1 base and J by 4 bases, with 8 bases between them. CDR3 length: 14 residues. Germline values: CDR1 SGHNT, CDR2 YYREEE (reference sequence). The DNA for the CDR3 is TGTGCCAGCAGCTTGTACACAAATAATGAAAAACTGTTTTTT. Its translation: CASSLYTNNEKLFF.

The CDR3 DNA reads as TGTGCCAGCAGTTACCCCCGGGGGGCGGGAGTACGTGGCTACACCTTC. Translation gives CASSYPRGAGVRGYTF. V is TRBV6-5 and J is TRBJ1-2, with D perhaps matching TRBD1 (6 bases). Germline assignment: CDR1 MNHEY and CDR2 SVGAGI. This CDR3 region has 16 residues. Between the trimmed V and J ends, which lost 2 bases and 7 bases, there was a span of 20 bases.

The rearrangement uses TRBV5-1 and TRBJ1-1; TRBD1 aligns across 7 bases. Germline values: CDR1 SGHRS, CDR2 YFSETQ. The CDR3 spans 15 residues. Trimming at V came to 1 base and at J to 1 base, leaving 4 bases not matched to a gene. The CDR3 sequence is CASSLRGLGNTEAFF. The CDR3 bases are TGCGCCAGCAGCTTGAGGGGGCTGGGGAACACTGAAGCTTTCTTT.

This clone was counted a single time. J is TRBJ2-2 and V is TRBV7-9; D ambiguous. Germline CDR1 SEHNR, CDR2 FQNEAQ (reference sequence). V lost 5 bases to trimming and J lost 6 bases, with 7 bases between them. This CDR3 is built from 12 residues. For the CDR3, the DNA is TGTGCCAGCAGCCCTCCCTCCGGGGAGCTGTTTTTT. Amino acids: CASSPPSGELFF.

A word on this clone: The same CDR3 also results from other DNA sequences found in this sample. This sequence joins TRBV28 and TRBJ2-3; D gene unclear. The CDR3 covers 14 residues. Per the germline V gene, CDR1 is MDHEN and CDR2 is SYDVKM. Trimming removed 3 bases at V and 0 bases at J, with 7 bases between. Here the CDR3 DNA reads TGTGCCAGCAGTTTGTCCCCTAGCACAGATACGCAGTATTTT. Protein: CASSLSPSTDTQYF.

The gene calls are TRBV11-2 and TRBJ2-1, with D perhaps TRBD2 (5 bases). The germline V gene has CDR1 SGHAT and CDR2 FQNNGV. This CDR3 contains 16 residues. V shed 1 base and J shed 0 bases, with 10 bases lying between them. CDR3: CASSLVLGSSYNEQFF. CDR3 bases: TGTGCCAGCAGCTTAGTCCTGGGGAGCTCCTACAATGAGCAGTTCTTC.

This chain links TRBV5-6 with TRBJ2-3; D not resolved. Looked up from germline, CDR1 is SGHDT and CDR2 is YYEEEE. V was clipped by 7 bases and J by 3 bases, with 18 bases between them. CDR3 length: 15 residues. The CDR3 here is CASQRSPFPTDTQYF. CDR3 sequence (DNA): TGTGCCAGCCAAAGATCACCCTTTCCTACAGATACGCAGTATTTT.

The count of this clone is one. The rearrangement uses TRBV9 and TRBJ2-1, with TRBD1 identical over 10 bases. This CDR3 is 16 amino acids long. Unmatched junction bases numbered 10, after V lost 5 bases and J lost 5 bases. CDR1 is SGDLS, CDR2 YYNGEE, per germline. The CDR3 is CASSRTGTGVNNEQFF. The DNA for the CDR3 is TGTGCCAGCAGTCGAACCGGGACAGGGGTCAACAATGAGCAGTTCTTC.

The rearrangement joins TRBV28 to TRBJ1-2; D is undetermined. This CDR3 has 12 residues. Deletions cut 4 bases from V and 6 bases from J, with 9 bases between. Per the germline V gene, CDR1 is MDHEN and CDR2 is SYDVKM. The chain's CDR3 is CASSSPDNGYTF. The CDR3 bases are TGTGCCAGCAGTTCGCCTGATAATGGCTACACCTTC.

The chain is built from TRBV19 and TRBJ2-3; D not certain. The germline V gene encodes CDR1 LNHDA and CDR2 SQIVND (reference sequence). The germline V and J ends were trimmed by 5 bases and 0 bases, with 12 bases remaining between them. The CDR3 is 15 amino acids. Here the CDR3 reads CASSRPLSSTDTQYF. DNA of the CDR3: TGTGCCAGTAGTCGCCCTTTGTCTAGCACAGATACGCAGTATTTT.

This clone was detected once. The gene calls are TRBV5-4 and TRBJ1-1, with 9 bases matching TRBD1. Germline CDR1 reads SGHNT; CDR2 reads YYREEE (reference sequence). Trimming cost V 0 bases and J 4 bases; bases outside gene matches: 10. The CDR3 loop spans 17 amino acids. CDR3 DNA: TGTGCCAGCAGCTTGGATACAGGGGGCGGCATTAGCACTGAAGCTTTCTTT. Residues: CASSLDTGGGISTEAFF.

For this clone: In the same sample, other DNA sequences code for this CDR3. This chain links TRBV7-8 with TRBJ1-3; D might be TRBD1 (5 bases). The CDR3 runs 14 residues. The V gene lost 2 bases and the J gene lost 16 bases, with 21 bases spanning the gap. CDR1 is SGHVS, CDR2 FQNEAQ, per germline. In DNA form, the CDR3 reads TGTGCCAGCAGCTTAAAGTCCCTCGGGGCTCATCGTTATTTT. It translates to CASSLKSLGAHRYF.

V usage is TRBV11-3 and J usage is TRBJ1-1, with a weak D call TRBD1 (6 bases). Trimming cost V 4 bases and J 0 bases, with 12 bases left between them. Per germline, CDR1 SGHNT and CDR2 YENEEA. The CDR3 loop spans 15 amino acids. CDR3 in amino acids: CASSSYRAMNTEAFF. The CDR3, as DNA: TGTGCCAGCAGCTCGTACAGGGCCATGAACACTGAAGCTTTCTTT.

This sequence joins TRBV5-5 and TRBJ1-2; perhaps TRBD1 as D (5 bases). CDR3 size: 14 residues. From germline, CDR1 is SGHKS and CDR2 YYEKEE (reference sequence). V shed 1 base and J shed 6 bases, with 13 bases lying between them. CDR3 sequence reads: CASSLPQAWNGYTF. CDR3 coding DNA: TGTGCCAGCAGCTTGCCACAGGCTTGGAATGGCTACACCTTC.

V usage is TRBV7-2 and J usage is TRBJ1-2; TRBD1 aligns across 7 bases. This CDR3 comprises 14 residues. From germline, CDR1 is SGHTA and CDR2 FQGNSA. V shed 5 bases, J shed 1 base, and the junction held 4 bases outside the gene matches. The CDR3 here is CASSRGLGNYGYTF. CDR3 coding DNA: TGTGCCAGCAGCAGGGGGCTCGGTAACTATGGCTACACCTTC.

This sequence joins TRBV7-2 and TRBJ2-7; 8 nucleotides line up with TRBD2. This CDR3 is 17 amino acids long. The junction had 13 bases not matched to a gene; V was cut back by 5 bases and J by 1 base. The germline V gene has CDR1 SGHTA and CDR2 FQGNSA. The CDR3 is CASSPRERGLRSYEQYF. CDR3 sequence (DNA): TGTGCCAGCAGCCCTCGGGAGCGGGGGCTGCGGTCCTACGAGCAGTACTTC.

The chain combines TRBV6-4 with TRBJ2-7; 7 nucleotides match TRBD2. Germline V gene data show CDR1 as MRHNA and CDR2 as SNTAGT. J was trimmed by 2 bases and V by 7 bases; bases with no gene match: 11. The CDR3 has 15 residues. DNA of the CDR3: TGTGCCAGCATTGGGGGGGAGGAGGGGACCTACGAGCAGTACTTC. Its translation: CASIGGEEGTYEQYF.

CDR3 protein: CASSPVGQGNEQYF. As DNA, the CDR3 is TGTGCCAGCAGCCCCGTCGGACAGGGGAATGAGCAGTACTTC. The chain combines TRBV6-5 with TRBJ2-7, with 9 bases matching TRBD1. The CDR3 runs 14 residues. Per the germline V gene, CDR1 is MNHEY and CDR2 is SVGAGI. The V segment lost 6 bases and the J segment 7 bases; nucleotides outside the gene matches: 10.

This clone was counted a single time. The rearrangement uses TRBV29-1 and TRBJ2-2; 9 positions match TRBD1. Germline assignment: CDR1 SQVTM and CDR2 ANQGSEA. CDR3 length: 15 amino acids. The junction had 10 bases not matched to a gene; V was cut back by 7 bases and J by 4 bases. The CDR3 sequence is CSAKGPGQGTGELFF. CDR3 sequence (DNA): TGCAGCGCCAAGGGGCCGGGACAGGGCACCGGGGAGCTGTTTTTT.

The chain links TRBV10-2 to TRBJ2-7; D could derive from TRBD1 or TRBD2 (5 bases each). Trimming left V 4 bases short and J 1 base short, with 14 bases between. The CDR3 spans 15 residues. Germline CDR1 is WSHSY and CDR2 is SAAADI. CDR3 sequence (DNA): TGCGCCAGCAGTGGTACCGGGACGGGGTCCTACGAGCAGTACTTC. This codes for CASSGTGTGSYEQYF.

CDR3 in DNA: TGTGCTAGTGGCCGAGTGGAGGGATCCGGGGAGCTGTTTTTT. This sequence encodes CASGRVEGSGELFF. This sequence joins TRBV12-5 and TRBJ2-2, with a weak D call TRBD2 (6 bases). Trimming cost V 6 bases and J 6 bases, with 14 bases left between them. Germline CDR1 is LGHNT and CDR2 is FRNRAP. This CDR3 is built from 14 residues. Drawing the rest from reference TRBV12-5 and TRBJ2-2, the complete variable domain is DARVTQTPRHKVTEMGQEVTMRCQPILGHNTVFWYRQTMMQGLELLAYFRNRAPLDDSGMPKDRFSAEMPDATLATLKIQPSEPRDSAVYFCASGRVEGSGELFFGEGSRLTVL.

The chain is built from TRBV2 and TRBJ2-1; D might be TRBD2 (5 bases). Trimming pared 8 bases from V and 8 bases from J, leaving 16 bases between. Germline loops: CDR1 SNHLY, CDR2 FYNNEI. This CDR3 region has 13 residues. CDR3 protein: CASVYRNGDEQFF. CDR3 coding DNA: TGTGCCAGCGTATACAGAAACGGGGATGAGCAGTTCTTC. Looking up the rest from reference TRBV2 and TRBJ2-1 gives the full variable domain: EPEVTQTPSHQVTQMGQEVILRCVPISNHLYFYWYRQILGQKVEFLVSFYNNEISEKSEIFDDQFSVERPDGSNFTLKIRSTKLEDSAMYFCASVYRNGDEQFFGPGTRLTVL.